The sequence of this TCR beta chain was determined in a study of cytomegalovirus exposure and HLA in healthy donors. About the study: Of around 400 genotyped donors, 80% to 85% grouped in the Caucasian-associated ancestry cluster. Whole-study findings and limits: The authors enumerated around 150 TCR beta chains as linked to cytomegalovirus.

For this clone: Antigen specificity is unknown.

The CDR3 runs to 15 residues. V shed 0 bases, J shed 4 bases, and the junction held 0 bases outside the gene matches. The germline V gene has CDR1 SGHRS and CDR2 YFSETQ. The PCR ran on 60 Vbeta and 13 Jbeta primers. Profiling relied on immunoSEQ multiplex PCR, and the TCRdb table lists in-frame clones only, not all of them. This repertoire shows approximately 51,000 clones, about four fifths found once; its top ten account for about 2.3%. This sequence originates from a boy aged 5-17 years in good health and CMV-seropositive. The gene calls are TRBV5-1 and TRBJ2-3; 12 bases map to TRBD2. Specimen: PBMCs. CDR3 sequence: CASSLASGGADTQYF. The DNA of the CDR3 is TGCGCCAGCAGCTTGGCTAGCGGGGGGGCAGATACGCAGTATTTT.